This T cell receptor beta chain emerged from a study of neurological immune-mediated disorders. Points from the study as a whole: Sharing of CDR3 amino acid sequences among expanded clones across subjects was absent, suggesting private repertoires in all groups. Levels of TCR clonal expansion peaked in HTLV-1-associated myelopathy and reached their lowest in multiple sclerosis, under those of healthy controls.

Each CDR3 protein gets one entry after TCRdb re-called the 5' RACE reads with MiXCR. Of fewer than 35,000 distinct CDR3 sequences listed, approximately 13% were seen once; the top ten hold around 2.3%. This CDR3 has 12 residues. Trimming stripped 6 bases from V and 4 bases from J, with 10 bases between. The germline V gene has CDR1 ENHRY and CDR2 SYGVKD. Time point reported: longitudinal time-point 2. Healthy controls comprised blood bank volunteers in Maryland, USA. The unsorted libraries had their origin in 2 million PBMCs stored at -80 C. As regards this clonotype: Its antigen remains unidentified.

The sequenced material came from PBMCs. The TCR was taken from a middle-aged woman in good health. The chain couples TRBV10-3 to TRBJ2-7; D is undetermined. The CDR3 bases are TGTGCCATCAGATTGGACGGTTACGAGCAGTACTTC. Translated: CAIRLDGYEQYF.